This T cell receptor (beta chain) was retrieved from a study of T cell repertoires in cytomegalovirus infection. Trimming pared 5 bases from V and 4 bases from J, leaving 11 bases between. This CDR3 is built from 13 residues. From the reads, TCRdb called clonotypes with MiXCR, one entry per CDR3 protein. The data hold around 550,000 distinct CDR3 sequences, with less than 30% observed a single time. The sample was PBMCs. The V and J genes are TRBV12-3 or TRBV12-4 and TRBJ2-5; D gene uncertain. The receptor was isolated from a human donor in good health (CMV status not recorded). Some clones in this sample may be carry-over from other donors' samples. The chain's CDR3 is CASSKGWGETQYF. As DNA, the CDR3 is TGTGCCAGCAGTAAAGGGTGGGGAGAGACCCAGTACTTC.